This TCR beta chain was identified during a study of blood T cell repertoires in COVID-19. Study at large: Both acute and convalescent COVID-19 samples were obtained from the United States, Italy and Spain. PBMCs, B-cell-depleted T cells, or T cells provided the cDNA or gDNA that made up the material.

The authors' processing: Reference gene primer amplification gave estimated nucleated cell counts. Sequencing was performed with immunoSEQ multiplex PCR; in TCRdb, only in-frame clones are kept and a portion is missing. The V and J calls and clone size are taken from that table; D and trimming were inferred from the DNA. The data show about 180,000 clones, approximately 78% seen once. One Seattle source followed patients from active infection through their disease course. Germline V gives CDR1 LNHDA, CDR2 SQIVND (reference sequence). The CDR3 is made up of 14 amino acids. V shed 3 bases and J shed 10 bases, with 15 bases lying between them.

The clonotype was recovered from a woman of 80 years or more with COVID-19, enrolled during active disease. The chain has TRBV19 and TRBJ1-4; D uncertain. Input material: peripheral blood. The CDR3 spells CASSIDSAVTKLFF. Written as DNA, the CDR3 is TGTGCCAGTAGTATCGATAGCGCCGTCACAAAACTGTTTTTT.